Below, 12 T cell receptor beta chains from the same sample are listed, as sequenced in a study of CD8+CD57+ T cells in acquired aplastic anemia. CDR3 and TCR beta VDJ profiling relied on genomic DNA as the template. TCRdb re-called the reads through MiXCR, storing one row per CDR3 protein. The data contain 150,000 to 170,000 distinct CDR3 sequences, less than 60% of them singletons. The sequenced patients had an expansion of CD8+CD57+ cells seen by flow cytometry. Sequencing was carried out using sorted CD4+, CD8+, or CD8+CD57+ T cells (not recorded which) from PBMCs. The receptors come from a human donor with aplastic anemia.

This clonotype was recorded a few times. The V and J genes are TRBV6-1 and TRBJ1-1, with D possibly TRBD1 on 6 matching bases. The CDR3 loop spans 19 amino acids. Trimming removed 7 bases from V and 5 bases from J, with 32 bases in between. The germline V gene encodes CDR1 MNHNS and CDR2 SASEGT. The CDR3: CASTPRAGGGLVSWTEAFF. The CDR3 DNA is TGTGCCAGCACCCCCCGGGCGGGAGGGGGGTTGGTCTCGTGGACTGAAGCTTTCTTT.

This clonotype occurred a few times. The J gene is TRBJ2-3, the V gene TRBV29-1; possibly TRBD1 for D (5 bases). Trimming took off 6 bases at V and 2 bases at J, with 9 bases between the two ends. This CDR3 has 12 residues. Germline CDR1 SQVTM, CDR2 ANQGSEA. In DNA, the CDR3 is TGCAGCGTGGTCAGGGACACAGATACGCAGTATTTT. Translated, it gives CSVVRDTDTQYF.

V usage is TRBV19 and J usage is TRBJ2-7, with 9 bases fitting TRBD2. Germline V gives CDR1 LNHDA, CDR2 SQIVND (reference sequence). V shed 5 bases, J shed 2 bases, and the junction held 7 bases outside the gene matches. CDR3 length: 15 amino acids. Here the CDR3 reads CASSPGLATTYEQYF. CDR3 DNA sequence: TGTGCCAGTAGTCCAGGACTAGCGACCACCTACGAGCAGTACTTC.

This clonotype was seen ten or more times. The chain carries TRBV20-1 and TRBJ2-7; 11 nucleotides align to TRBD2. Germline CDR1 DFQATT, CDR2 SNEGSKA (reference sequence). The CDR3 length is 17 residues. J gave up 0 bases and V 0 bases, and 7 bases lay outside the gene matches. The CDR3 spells CSARDIHGTSGSYEQYF. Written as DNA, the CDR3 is TGCAGTGCTAGAGATATTCACGGGACTAGCGGCTCCTACGAGCAGTACTTC.

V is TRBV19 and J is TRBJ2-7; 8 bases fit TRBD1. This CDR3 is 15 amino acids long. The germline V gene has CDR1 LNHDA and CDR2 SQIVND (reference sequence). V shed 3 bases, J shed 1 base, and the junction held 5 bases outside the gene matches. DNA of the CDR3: TGTGCCAGTAGTATTGTAGGGACAGGATCCTACGAGCAGTACTTC. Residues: CASSIVGTGSYEQYF.

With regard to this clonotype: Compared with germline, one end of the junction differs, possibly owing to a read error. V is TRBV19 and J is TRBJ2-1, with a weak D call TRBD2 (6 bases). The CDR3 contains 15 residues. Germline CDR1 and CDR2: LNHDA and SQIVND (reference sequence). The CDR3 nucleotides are TGTGCCAGTGGTATTAGCGGAGGGGCTCAAAATGAGCAGTTCTTC. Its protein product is CASGISGGAQNEQFF.

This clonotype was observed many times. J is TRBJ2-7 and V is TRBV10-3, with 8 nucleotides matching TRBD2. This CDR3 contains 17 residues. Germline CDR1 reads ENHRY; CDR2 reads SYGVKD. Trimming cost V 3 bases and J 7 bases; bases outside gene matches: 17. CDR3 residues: CAISEVGGGLRFREQYF. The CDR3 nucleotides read TGTGCCATCAGTGAAGTGGGCGGGGGGCTGAGGTTTCGGGAGCAGTACTTC.

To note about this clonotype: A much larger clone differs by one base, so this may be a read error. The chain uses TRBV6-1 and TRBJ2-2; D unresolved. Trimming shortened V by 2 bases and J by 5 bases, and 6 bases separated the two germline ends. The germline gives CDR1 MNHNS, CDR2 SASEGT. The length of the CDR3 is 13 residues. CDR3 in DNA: TGTGCCAGCAGTGAAAGGTTGACCGGGGAGCTGTTTTTT. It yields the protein CASSERLTGELFF.

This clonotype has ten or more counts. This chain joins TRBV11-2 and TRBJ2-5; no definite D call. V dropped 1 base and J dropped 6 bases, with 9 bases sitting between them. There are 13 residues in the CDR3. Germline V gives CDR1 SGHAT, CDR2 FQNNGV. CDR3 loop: CASSLVGSQTQYF. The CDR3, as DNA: TGTGCCAGCAGCTTAGTAGGCAGTCAGACCCAGTACTTC.

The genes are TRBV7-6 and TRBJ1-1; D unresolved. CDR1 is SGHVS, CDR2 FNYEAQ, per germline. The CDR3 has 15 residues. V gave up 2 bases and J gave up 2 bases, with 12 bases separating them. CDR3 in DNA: TGTGCCAGCAGCTTATTAATTTTAGGCAACACTGAAGCTTTCTTT. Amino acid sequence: CASSLLILGNTEAFF.

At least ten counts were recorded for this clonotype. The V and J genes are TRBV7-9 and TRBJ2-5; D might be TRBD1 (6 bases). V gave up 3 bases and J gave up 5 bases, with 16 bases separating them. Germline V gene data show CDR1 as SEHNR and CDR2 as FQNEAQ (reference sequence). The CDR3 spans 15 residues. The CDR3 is CASSLQGRAEETQYF. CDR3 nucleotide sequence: TGTGCCAGCAGCTTGCAGGGGCGCGCAGAGGAGACCCAGTACTTC.

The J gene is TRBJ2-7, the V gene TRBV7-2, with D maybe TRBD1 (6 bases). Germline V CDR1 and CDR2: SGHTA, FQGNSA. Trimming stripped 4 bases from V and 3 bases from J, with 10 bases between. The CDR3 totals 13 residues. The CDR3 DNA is TGTGCCAGCAGCTCTACAGGGTACTACGAGCAGTACTTC. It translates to CASSSTGYYEQYF. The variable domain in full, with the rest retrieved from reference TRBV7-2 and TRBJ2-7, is GAGVSQSPSNKVTEKGKDVELRCDPISGHTALYWYRQSLGQGLEFLIYFQGNSAPDKSGLPSDRFSAERTGGSVSTLTIQRTQQEDSAVYLCASSSTGYYEQYFGPGTRLTVT.